This T cell receptor beta chain appears in the sequencing data of a study of spatial heterogeneity in lung cancer. In the study overall: Where available, sequencing covered follow-up PBMC samples, taken at a median of about two years after resection. Raw-read counts averaged over ten per unique TCR and UMI combination.

The sample holds many counts of this clonotype. J was trimmed by 3 bases and V by 3 bases; bases with no gene match: 2. The CDR3 spans 14 residues. The germline CDR1 and CDR2 sequences are SGHDT and YYEEEE. The library protocol tagged each TCR cDNA with a unique molecular identifier. MiXCR, applied by TCRdb to the 5' RACE reads, yields one record per CDR3 protein. The sample holds about 16,000 distinct CDR3 sequences; 6.3% are singletons and the top ten take around 25%. The time point was: blood at routine non-recurrence follow-up after resection. In each case, whole RNA from tumor, nontumor lung or frozen PBMC was sequenced unsorted.

The rearrangement links TRBV5-6 to TRBJ2-2; 7 nucleotides match TRBD1. This receptor was taken from a male donor with early-stage non-small cell lung cancer. The starting material was PBMCs, obtained at follow-up. The CDR3 region has the DNA TGTGCCAGCAGCTACGGGACAGACACCGGGGAGCTGTTTTTT. Translating gives CASSYGTDTGELFF.